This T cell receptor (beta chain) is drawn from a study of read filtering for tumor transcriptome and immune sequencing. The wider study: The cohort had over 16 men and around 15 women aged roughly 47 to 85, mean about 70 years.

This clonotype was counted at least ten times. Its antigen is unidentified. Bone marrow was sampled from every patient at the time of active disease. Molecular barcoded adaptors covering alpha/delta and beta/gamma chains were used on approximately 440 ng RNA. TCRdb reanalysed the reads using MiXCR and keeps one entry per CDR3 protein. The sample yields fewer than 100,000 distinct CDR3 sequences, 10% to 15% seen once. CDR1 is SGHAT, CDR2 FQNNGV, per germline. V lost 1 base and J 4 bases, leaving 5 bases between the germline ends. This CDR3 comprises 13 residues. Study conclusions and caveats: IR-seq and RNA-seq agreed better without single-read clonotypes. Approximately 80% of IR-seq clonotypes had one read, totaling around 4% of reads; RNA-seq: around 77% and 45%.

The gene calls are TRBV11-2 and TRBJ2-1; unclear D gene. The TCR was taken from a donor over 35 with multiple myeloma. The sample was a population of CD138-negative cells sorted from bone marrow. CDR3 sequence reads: CASSLGVYNEQFF. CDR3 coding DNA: TGTGCCAGCAGCTTAGGGGTTTACAATGAGCAGTTCTTC. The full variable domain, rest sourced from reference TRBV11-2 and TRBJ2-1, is EAGVAQSPRYKIIEKRQSVAFWCNPISGHATLYWYQQILGQGPKLLIQFQNNGVVDDSQLPKDRFSAERLKGVDSTLKIQPAKLEDSAVYLCASSLGVYNEQFFGPGTRLTVL.